This T cell receptor beta chain was retrieved from a study of Graves' ophthalmopathy and Graves' hyperthyroidism. Across the whole study: Peripheral blood was collected at initial diagnosis, before any treatment.

This clonotype was counted at least ten times. The sequenced template was RNA, covering the TCR beta CDR3 region. RT-PCR in the first round used HTBI primers; a second-round multiplex PCR followed. TCRdb itself ran the multiplex PCR reads through MiXCR, one entry per CDR3 protein. This sample has 400,000 to 450,000 distinct CDR3 sequences, with around 20% found just once. The germline V gene encodes CDR1 MNHEY and CDR2 SVGEGT. Trimming took 4 bases from V and 9 from J, leaving 10 bases between them. The CDR3 contains 12 residues. The source material was peripheral blood. This TCR came from a woman aged 18-30 years with stable Graves' hyperthyroidism. The V gene is TRBV6-2 or TRBV6-3, the J gene TRBJ1-5; a possible D gene is TRBD1 (5 bases). The CDR3 region has the DNA TGTGCCAGCAGTTGGGACCATACGCCCCAGCATTTT. Protein: CASSWDHTPQHF.